The clone carrying this T cell receptor beta chain was recorded a few times. This record comes from a study of blood T cell repertoires in COVID-19. TCRdb keeps only in-frame clones here, not all; method: immunoSEQ multiplex PCR. Of about 60,000 clones detected, roughly 82% appear once; the ten largest clones hold 5% to 7.5%. Trimming cost V 5 bases and J 7 bases; bases outside gene matches: 12. CDR1 and CDR2 from the germline V gene are SGHAT and FQNNGV. This CDR3 has 17 amino acids. The sample consisted of peripheral blood. This sequence joins TRBV11-2 and TRBJ2-2, with TRBD1 identical over 11 bases. The receptor was derived from a man aged 60-69 years with acute or convalescent COVID-19. Here the CDR3 DNA reads TGTGCCAGCAGCCTATACATCGGACAGGGGGCTGTCGGGGAGCTGTTTTTT. Amino acid sequence: CASSLYIGQGAVGELFF.